A single TCR beta chain is shown here with its context. What it binds is unknown. Germline lookup yields CDR1 MNHNS and CDR2 SASEGT. V was clipped by 2 bases and J by 4 bases, with 11 bases between them. The CDR3 is 14 amino acids. This sample was included in a study of graft-versus-host responses after intestinal transplantation. Study overall: Induction with anti-thymocyte globulin, then tacrolimus and steroids for roughly 3 years, was given to all recipients. Study-level results: Individuals who had graft-donor T cell macrochimerism had allografts that showed high graft-versus-host to host-versus-graft clonal ratios. GvH clonotypes were identified within recipient marrow, with a subset emerging first in ileum or blood. Among circulating GvH clones, peak levels were associated with early post-transplant declines in HvG clones.

TCRdb's table, derived via immunoSEQ multiplex PCR, lists solely in-frame clones and lacks some. The table shows under 65,000 clones, with 90% to 95% occurring only once. The sequence was obtained from a human donor who was the organ donor for an intestinal transplant. This specimen consisted of unstimulated CD4+ T cells sorted from spleen or lymph node cells, obtained before transplant. The chain couples TRBV6-1 to TRBJ1-2; D ambiguous. CDR3 in amino acids: CASSETMDGYGYTF. Written as DNA, the CDR3 is TGTGCCAGCAGTGAAACAATGGACGGCTATGGCTACACCTTC.